This is a list of T cell receptor beta chains from one sample in a study of cytomegalovirus exposure and HLA in healthy donors. Produced via immunoSEQ multiplex PCR; TCRdb's table is partial and in-frame only. The top ten hold 1.5% to 2% of the sample, which has about 140,000 clones, roughly three quarters seen once. The sequenced sample consisted of PBMCs. These TCRs come from a woman between 40 and 50 years old in good health and CMV-seronegative. Both conserved end residues are part of each CDR3. A D gene is named only where the DNA matches it firmly. Clone size is given for some rows only: seen once, a few or many times, or a class if the clone is expanded.

size,D,J,V,length,DNA,CDR3
NA,TRBD1,TRBJ1-1,TRBV27,16,TGTGCCAGCAGTTTCTCAAACAGGGGGCTAGGGACTGAAGCTTTCTTT,CASSFSNRGLGTEAFF
once,NA,TRBJ1-1,TRBV11-2,13,TGTGCCAGCAGCTTAGTGTCGGACACTGAAGCTTTCTTT,CASSLVSDTEAFF
NA,NA,TRBJ2-1,TRBV2,15,TGTGCCAGCAGTGAAGCGGGGGCAAAACCGGGTGAGCAGTTCTTC,CASSEAGAKPGEQFF
NA,NA,TRBJ2-2,TRBV9,13,TGTGCCAGCAGCGTCCAGGGGTCCGGGGAGCTGTTTTTT,CASSVQGSGELFF
few,NA,TRBJ1-2,TRBV11-2,12,TGTGCCAGCAGCCAATACGAGTATGGCTACACCTTC,CASSQYEYGYTF
NA,NA,TRBJ1-2,TRBV10-3,12,TGTGCCATCAGCCCCGGACTCTATGGCTACACCTTC,CAISPGLYGYTF
NA,NA,TRBJ2-5,TRBV5-8,17,TGTGCCAGCAGCTTGGCCGGGGCAGGGGCTGAACAAGAGACCCAGTACTTC,CASSLAGAGAEQETQYF
once,TRBD1,TRBJ1-1,TRBV5-1,14,TGCGCCAGCAGCTTGGGACAGGGTCGGACTGAAGCTTTCTTT,CASSLGQGRTEAFF
few,TRBD1,TRBJ1-4,TRBV7-9,14,TGTGCCAGCAGCTTGATGGGACAGCTTGAAAAACTGTTTTTT,CASSLMGQLEKLFF
NA,NA,TRBJ2-3,TRBV13,16,TGTGCCAGCAGCTTAGATTCTGGAGGCCAAACAGATACGCAGTATTTT,CASSLDSGGQTDTQYF
NA,NA,TRBJ1-5,TRBV6-1,14,TGTGCCAGCAGTTTTAGCACCCGCAATCAGCCCCAGCATTTT,CASSFSTRNQPQHF
few,NA,TRBJ1-5,TRBV6-5,14,TGTGCCAGCCGTCGGGGGGTGGGTGATCAGCCCCAGCATTTT,CASRRGVGDQPQHF
few,TRBD1,TRBJ1-4,TRBV19,14,TGTGCCAGTAGTATAGGACAGGGCGGAGAAAAACTGTTTTTT,CASSIGQGGEKLFF
few,TRBD2,TRBJ2-7,TRBV7-9,16,TGTGCCAGCAGCCCCAGACTAGCGGGAGTACCCTACGAGCAGTACTTC,CASSPRLAGVPYEQYF
few,TRBD2,TRBJ2-1,TRBV6-5,15,TGTGCCAGCAGTTACTCTAGCGGGGATTACAATGAGCAGTTCTTC,CASSYSSGDYNEQFF
NA,TRBD2,TRBJ2-7,TRBV19,15,TGTGCCAGTAGTGCCGGGACTAGCCCTCCCTACGAGCAGTACTTC,CASSAGTSPPYEQYF
NA,TRBD1,TRBJ1-2,TRBV13,15,TGTGCCAGCAGCCCAGGACAGGGGAACTTCTATGGCTACACCTTC,CASSPGQGNFYGYTF